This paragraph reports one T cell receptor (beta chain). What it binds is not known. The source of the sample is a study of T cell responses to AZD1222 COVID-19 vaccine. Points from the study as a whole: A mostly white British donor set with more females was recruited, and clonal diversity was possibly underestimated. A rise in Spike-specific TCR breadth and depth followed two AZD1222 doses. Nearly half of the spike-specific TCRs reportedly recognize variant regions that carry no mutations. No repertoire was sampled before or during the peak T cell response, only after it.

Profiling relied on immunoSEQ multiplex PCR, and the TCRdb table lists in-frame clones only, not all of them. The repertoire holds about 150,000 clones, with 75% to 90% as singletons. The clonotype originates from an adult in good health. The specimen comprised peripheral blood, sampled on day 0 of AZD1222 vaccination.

The CDR3 loop reads CASRLREGGTEAFF. Here the CDR3 DNA reads TGCGCCAGCAGACTGAGAGAGGGAGGAACTGAAGCTTTCTTT. This chain links TRBV5-1 with TRBJ1-1, with unresolved D. CDR3 size: 14 residues. V lost 5 bases and J 5 bases, leaving 16 bases between the germline ends. The germline CDR1 and CDR2 sequences are SGHRS and YFSETQ.